This T cell receptor beta chain is drawn from a study of blood T cell repertoires in COVID-19. This clone was picked up one time. Sequencing was performed with immunoSEQ multiplex PCR; in TCRdb, only in-frame clones are kept and a portion is missing. This table holds 350,000 to 450,000 clones, 70% to 90% found once. Each participant's cohort was designated according to participant-reported clinical history. Sequenced input: PBMCs or T cells enriched from blood (not recorded which). The sequence came from a woman under 30 who had been exposed to COVID-19.

CDR3 amino acids: CASSPIQRGFSYNEQFF. The CDR3 bases are TGTGCCAGCTCACCAATCCAGCGGGGGTTCTCCTACAATGAGCAGTTCTTC. V is TRBV18 and J is TRBJ2-1, with 8 bases lining up with TRBD2. The CDR3 contains 17 residues. V lost 2 bases, J lost 0 bases, and 6 bases stayed unmatched. Germline CDR1 is KGHSH and CDR2 is LQKENI. Full variable domain (outside the CDR3, taken from reference TRBV18 and TRBJ2-1): NAGVMQNPRHLVRRRGQEARLRCSPMKGHSHVYWYRQLPEEGLKFMVYLQKENIIDESGMPKERFSAEFPKEGPSILRIQQVVRGDSAAYFCASSPIQRGFSYNEQFFGPGTRLTVL.